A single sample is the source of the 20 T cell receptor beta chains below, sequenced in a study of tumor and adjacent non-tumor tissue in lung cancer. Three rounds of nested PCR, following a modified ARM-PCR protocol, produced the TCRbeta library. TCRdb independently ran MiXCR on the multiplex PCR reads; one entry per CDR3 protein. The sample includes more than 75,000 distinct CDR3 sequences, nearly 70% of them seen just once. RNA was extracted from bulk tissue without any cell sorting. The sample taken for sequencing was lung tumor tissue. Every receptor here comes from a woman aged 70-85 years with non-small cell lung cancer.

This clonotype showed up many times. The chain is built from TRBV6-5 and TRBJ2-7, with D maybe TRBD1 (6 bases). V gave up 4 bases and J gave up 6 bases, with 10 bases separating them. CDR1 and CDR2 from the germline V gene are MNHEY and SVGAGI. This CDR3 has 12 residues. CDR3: CASSLQGREQYF. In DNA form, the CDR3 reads TGTGCCAGCAGTTTACAGGGTCGCGAGCAGTACTTC.

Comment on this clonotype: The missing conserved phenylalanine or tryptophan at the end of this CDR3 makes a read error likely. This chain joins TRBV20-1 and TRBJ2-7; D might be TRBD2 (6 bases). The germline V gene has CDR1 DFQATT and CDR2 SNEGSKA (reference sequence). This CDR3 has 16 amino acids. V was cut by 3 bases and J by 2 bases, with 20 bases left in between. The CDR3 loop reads CSASGSGVGRPYEQYS. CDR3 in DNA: TGCAGTGCTAGCGGCTCGGGGGTGGGGAGGCCCTACGAGCAGTACTCT.

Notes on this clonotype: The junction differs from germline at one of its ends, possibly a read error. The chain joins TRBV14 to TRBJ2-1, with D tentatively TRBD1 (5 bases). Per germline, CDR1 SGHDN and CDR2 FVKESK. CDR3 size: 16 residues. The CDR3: CASSQKDMASYNEQFF. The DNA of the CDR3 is TGTGCCAGCAGCCAAAAGGACATGGCATCCTACAATGAACAGTTCTTC. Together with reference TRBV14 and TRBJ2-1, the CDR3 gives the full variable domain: EAGVTQFPSHSVIEKGQTVTLRCDPISGHDNLYWYRRVMGKEIKFLLHFVKESKQDESGMPNNRFLAERTGGTYSTLKVQPAELEDSGVYFCASSQKDMASYNEQFFGPGTRLTVL.

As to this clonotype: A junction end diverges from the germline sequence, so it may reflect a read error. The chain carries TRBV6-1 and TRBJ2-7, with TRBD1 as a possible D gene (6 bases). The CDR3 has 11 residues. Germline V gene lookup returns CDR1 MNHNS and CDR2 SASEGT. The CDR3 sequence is CASNEDWPGDF. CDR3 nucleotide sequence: TGTGCCAGCAATGAAGATTGGCCAGGGGACTTC.

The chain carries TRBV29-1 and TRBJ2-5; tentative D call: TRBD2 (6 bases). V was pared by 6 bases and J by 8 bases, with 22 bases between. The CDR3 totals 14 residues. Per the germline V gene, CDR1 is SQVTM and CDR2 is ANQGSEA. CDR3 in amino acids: CSVVAAGRWETQYF. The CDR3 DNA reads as TGCAGCGTCGTGGCAGCCGGGAGATGGGAAACCCAGTACTTC.

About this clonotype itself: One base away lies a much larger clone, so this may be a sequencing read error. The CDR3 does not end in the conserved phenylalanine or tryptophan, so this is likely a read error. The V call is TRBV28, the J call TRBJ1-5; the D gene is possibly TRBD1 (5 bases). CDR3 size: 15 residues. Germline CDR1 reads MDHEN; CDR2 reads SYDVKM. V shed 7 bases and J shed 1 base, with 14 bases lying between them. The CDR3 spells CASTQAGDSNQPQHL. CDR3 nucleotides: TGTGCCAGCACACAGGCGGGGGACAGCAATCAGCCCCAGCATTTA.

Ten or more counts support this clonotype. CDR3 sequence (DNA): TGCGCCAGCAGTTACCGGGACAGACAAGAGACCCAGTACTTC. Translated: CASSYRDRQETQYF. The genes are TRBV5-1 and TRBJ2-5; 7 bases map to TRBD1. The CDR3 sequence is 14 residues long. Germline CDR1 reads SGHRS; CDR2 reads YFSETQ. The junction had 6 bases not matched to a gene; V was cut back by 5 bases and J by 2 bases.

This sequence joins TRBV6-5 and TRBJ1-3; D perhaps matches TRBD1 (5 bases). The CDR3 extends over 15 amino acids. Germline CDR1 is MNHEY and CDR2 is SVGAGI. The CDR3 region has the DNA TGTGCTTGCAGTGCAGGGTATTACTCTGGAAACACCATATATTTT. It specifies CACSAGYYSGNTIYF.

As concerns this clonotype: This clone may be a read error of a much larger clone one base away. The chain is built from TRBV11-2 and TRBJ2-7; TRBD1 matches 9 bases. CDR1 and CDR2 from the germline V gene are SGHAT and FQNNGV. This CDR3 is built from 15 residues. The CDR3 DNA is TGTGCCAGCAGGGAGCCGGGACAGGGTACCCACGATCAGTACTTC. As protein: CASREPGQGTHDQYF.

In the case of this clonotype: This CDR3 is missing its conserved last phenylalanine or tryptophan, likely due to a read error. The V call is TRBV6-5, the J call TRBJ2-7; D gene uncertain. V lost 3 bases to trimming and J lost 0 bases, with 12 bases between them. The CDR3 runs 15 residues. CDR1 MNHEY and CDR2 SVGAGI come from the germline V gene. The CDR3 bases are TGTGCCAGCAGTTATGCTAATCGGAGCTCCTACGAGCAGTACTCC. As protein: CASSYANRSSYEQYS.

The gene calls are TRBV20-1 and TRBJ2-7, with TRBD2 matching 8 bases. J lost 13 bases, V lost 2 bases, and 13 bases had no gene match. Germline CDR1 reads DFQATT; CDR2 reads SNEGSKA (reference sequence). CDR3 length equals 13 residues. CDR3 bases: TGCAGTGCTAGAAGGGGACTAGACGGCGAGCTATACTTC. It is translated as CSARRGLDGELYF.

The CDR3: CARRKDTTSGLETQYF. CDR3 in DNA: TGTGCCAGACGGAAAGACACGACTAGCGGGTTGGAGACCCAGTACTTC. The chain employs TRBV6-1 and TRBJ2-5; 10 bases are shared with TRBD2. CDR1 MNHNS and CDR2 SASEGT come from the germline V gene. The CDR3 totals 16 residues. The ends lost 9 bases at V and 5 bases at J; junction bases unmatched: 15.

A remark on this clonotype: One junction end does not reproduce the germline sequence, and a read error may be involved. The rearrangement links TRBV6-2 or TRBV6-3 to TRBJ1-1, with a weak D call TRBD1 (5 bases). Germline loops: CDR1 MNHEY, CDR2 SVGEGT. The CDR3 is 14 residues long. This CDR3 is CVSSGRLGGDEAFF. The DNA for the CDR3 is TGTGTCAGCAGTGGCCGACTGGGGGGGGATGAAGCTTTCTTT.

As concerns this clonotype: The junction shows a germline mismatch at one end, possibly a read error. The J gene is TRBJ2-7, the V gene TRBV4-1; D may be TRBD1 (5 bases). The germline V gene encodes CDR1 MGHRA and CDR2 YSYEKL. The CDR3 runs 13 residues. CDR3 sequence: CTSSLRVRDEQYF. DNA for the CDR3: TGCACCAGCAGCCTTCGGGTCAGGGATGAGCAGTACTTC.

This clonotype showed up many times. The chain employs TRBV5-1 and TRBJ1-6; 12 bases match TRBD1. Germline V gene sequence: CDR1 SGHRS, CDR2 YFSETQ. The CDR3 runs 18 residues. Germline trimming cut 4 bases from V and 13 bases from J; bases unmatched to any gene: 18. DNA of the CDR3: TGCGCCAGCAGCGCGGGGACAGGGGGCGAACCGGGGGCAATTCCCCTCCACTTT. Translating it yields CASSAGTGGEPGAIPLHF.

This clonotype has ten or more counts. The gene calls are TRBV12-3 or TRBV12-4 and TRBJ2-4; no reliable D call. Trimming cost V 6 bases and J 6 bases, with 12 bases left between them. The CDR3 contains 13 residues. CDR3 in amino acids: CASRPQMGNIQYF. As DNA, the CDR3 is TGTGCCAGCAGACCCCAGATGGGAAACATTCAGTACTTC.

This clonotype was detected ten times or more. In DNA, the CDR3 is TGCAGCGTTAAGGACAGGTTGGCGGAGACCCAGTACTTC. Residues: CSVKDRLAETQYF. This chain uses TRBV29-1 with TRBJ2-5, with 7 bases identical to TRBD1. In germline, CDR1 is SQVTM, CDR2 ANQGSEA. The CDR3 spans 13 residues. V trimming: 5 bases; J trimming: 5 bases; junction bases outside the gene matches: 8.

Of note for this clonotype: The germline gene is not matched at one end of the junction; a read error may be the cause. The chain's CDR3 is CASSPIVNTEAFF. CDR3 sequence (DNA): TGTGCCAGCAGCCCCATAGTGAACACTGAAGCTTTCTTC. This chain connects TRBV7-3 to TRBJ1-1; D remains unclear. CDR3 length: 13 amino acids. CDR1 SGHTA and CDR2 FQGTGA come from the germline V gene.

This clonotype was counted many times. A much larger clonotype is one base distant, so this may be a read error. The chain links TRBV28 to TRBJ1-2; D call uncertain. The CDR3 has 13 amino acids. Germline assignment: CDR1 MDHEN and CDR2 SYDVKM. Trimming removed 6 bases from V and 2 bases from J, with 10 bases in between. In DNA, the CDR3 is TGTGCCAGCAGAAGACCCAGAAACTATGGCTACACCTTC. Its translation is CASRRPRNYGYTF.

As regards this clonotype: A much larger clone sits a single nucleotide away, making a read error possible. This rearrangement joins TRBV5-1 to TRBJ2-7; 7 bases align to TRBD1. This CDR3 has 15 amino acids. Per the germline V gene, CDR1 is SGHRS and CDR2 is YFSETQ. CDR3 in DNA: TGCGCCAACAGCTTGGCACCGGGACAGAGCTACGAGCAGTACTTC. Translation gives CANSLAPGQSYEQYF.